This TCR beta chain was captured in a study of Ad26.COV2.S vaccination and SARS-CoV-2 variants. Study-level results: Possible underestimation of total T cell responses by the TCR breadth and depth analyses was noted. Individuals receiving vaccine had higher spike-specific TCR breadth than placebo recipients did.

As for treatment: around 19 received Ad26.COV2.S at low or high dose, single or two shots; several received placebo; per-sample allocation not given. Sampling was performed 63 days after the first vaccine or placebo injection. The germline V gene encodes CDR1 KGHDR and CDR2 SFDVKD. The J segment lost 5 bases and the V segment lost 4 bases, leaving 10 bases of the junction unmatched. There are 16 residues in the CDR3. On this clone: No antigen is known for it.

Data came from immunoSEQ multiplex PCR; TCRdb stores just in-frame clones and leaves some out. Of a few hundred thousand clones listed, over 75% are singletons. J is TRBJ2-5 and V is TRBV24-1; 9 bases agree with TRBD2. This clonotype was obtained from a person between 18 and 60 years old who received the Ad26.COV2.S COVID-19 vaccine or a placebo. The source material was peripheral blood, sampled in a trial of Ad26.COV2.S vaccine versus placebo. The CDR3 region is CATSDSSGVGVETQYF. CDR3 nucleotide sequence: TGTGCCACCAGTGACTCTAGCGGGGTCGGGGTGGAGACCCAGTACTTC.